This T cell receptor (beta chain) emerged from a study of T cell responses to AZD1222 COVID-19 vaccine. Study outcomes and limitations: Donors skewed white British and female; clonal diversity was possibly underestimated.

A single count supports this clone. Its antigen is currently unknown. Some clones are missing from TCRdb's copy, which holds only in-frame ones; the method was immunoSEQ multiplex PCR. Here the sample spans 130,000 to 150,000 clones, roughly 90% being singletons. V gave up 0 bases and J gave up 8 bases, with 13 bases separating them. Germline loops: CDR1 ENHRY, CDR2 SYGVKD. The length of the CDR3 is 14 residues. This specimen consisted of peripheral blood, obtained on day 0 of AZD1222 vaccination. This TCR was sampled from an adult in good health. The chain has TRBV10-3 and TRBJ1-2; D not resolved. The CDR3 bases are TGTGCCATCAGTGAGTCCCGGCAGGAACCCGGCTACACCTTC. As protein: CAISESRQEPGYTF.